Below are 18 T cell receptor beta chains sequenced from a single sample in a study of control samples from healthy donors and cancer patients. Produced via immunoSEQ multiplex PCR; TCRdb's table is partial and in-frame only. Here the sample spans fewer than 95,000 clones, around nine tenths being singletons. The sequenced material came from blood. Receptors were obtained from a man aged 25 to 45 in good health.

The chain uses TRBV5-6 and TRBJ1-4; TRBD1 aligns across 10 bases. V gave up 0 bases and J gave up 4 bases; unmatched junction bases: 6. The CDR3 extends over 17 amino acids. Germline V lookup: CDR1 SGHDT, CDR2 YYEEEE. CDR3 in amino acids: CASSLADRGLSNEKLFF. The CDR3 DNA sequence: TGTGCCAGCAGCTTGGCCGACAGGGGGCTCAGTAATGAAAAACTGTTTTTT.

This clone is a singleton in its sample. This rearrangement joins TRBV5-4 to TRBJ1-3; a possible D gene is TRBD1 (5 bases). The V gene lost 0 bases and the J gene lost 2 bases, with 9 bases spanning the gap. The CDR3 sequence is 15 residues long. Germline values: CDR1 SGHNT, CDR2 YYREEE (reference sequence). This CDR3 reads CASSLAWGTGNTIYF. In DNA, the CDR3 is TGTGCCAGCAGCTTGGCGTGGGGCACTGGAAACACCATATATTTT.

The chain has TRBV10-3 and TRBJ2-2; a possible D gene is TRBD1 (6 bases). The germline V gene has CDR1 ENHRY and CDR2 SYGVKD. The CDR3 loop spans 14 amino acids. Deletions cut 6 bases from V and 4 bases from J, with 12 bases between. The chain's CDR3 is CAIRTGQLTGELFF. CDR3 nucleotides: TGTGCCATCAGGACAGGACAGCTCACCGGGGAGCTGTTTTTT.

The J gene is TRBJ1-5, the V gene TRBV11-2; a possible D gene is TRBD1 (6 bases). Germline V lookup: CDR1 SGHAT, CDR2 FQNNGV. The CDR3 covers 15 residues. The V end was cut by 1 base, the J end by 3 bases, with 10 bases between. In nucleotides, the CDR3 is TGTGCCAGCAGCTTAGGGACAGCCCCCAATCAGCCCCAGCATTTT. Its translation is CASSLGTAPNQPQHF.

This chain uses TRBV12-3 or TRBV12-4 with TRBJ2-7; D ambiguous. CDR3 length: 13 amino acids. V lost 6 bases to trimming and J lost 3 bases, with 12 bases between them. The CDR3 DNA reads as TGTGCCAGCAGCCCCGGCGCCAACTACGAGCAGTACTTC. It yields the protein CASSPGANYEQYF.

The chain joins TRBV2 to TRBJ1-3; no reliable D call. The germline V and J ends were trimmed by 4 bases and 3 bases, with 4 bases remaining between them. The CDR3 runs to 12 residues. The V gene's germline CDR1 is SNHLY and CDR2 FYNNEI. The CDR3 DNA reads TGTGCCAGCAGTGTATATGGAAACACCATATATTTT. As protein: CASSVYGNTIYF.

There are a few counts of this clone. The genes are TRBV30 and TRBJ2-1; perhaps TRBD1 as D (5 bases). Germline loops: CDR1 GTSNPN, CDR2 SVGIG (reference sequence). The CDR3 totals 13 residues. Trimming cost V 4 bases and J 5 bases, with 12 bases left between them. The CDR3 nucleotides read TGTGCCTGGACTTCAGGGTTCGACAATGAGCAGTTCTTC. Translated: CAWTSGFDNEQFF. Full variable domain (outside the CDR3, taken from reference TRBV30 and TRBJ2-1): SQTIHQWPATLVQPVGSPLSLECTVEGTSNPNLYWYRQAAGRGLQLLFYSVGIGQISSEVPQNLSASRPQDRQFILSSKKLLLSDSGFYLCAWTSGFDNEQFFGPGTRLTVL.

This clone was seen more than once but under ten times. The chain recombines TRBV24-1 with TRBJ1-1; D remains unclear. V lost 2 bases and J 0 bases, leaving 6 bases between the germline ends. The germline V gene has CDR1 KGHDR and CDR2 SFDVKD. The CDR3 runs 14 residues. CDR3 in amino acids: CATSDSALNTEAFF. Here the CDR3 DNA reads TGTGCCACCAGTGATTCCGCTTTGAACACTGAAGCTTTCTTT.

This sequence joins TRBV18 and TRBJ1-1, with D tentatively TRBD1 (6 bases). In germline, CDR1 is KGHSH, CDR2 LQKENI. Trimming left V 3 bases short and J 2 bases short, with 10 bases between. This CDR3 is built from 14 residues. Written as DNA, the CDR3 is TGTGCCAGCTCACCGGGACACTTAAACACTGAAGCTTTCTTT. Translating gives CASSPGHLNTEAFF.

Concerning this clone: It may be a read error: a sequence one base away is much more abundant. Written as DNA, the CDR3 is TGTGCCAGCAGCTTCGGGGCCCAAGAGACCCAGTACTTC. This sequence encodes CASSFGAQETQYF. The chain has TRBV7-8 and TRBJ2-5; D is possibly TRBD1 or TRBD2 (5 bases each). The CDR3 covers 13 residues. Germline V gene data show CDR1 as SGHVS and CDR2 as FQNEAQ. V shed 3 bases and J shed 1 base, with 6 bases lying between them.

The DNA for the CDR3 is TGCACCAGCGAGGAGGGCGTAGCGGCTAGCACAGATACGCAGTATTTT. This gives the protein CTSEEGVAASTDTQYF. The chain joins TRBV1 to TRBJ2-3; the table gives TRBD2 as D, unverified against the DNA. TRBV1 is given as a pseudogene. The CDR3 loop spans 16 amino acids.

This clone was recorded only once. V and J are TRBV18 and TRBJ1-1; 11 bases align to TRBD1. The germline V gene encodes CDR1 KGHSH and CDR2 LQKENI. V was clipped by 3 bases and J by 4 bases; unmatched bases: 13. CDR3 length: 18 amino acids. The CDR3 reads CASSPWDRGSPMGTEAFF. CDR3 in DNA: TGTGCCAGCTCACCTTGGGACAGGGGGAGCCCCATGGGCACTGAAGCTTTCTTT. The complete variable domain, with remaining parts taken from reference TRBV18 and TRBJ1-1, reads NAGVMQNPRHLVRRRGQEARLRCSPMKGHSHVYWYRQLPEEGLKFMVYLQKENIIDESGMPKERFSAEFPKEGPSILRIQQVVRGDSAAYFCASSPWDRGSPMGTEAFFGQGTRLTVV.

CDR3 in amino acids: CASSVVPNTEAFF. The CDR3 DNA reads TGTGCCAGCAGCGTAGTCCCAAACACTGAAGCTTTCTTT. This rearrangement joins TRBV9 to TRBJ1-1; no clear D gene. Germline-derived CDR1 and CDR2 are SGDLS and YYNGEE. The CDR3 loop spans 13 amino acids. Trimming pared 0 bases from V and 2 bases from J, leaving 5 bases between.

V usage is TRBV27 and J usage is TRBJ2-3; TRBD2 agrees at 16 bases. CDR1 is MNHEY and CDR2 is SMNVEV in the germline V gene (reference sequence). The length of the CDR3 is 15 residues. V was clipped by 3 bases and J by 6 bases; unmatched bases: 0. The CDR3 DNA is TGTGCCAGCAGTTTGGGACTAGCGGGGGGGGATACGCAGTATTTT. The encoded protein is CASSLGLAGGDTQYF.

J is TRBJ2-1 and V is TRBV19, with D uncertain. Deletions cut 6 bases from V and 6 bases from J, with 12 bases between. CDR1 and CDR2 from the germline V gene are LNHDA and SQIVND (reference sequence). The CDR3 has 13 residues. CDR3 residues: CASSQQIGNEQFF. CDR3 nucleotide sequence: TGTGCCAGTAGCCAGCAAATCGGCAATGAGCAGTTCTTC.

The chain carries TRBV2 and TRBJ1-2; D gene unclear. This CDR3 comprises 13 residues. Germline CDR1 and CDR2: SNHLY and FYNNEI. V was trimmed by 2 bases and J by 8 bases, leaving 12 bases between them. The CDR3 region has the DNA TGTGCCAGCAGTGAAAGAGTAATAGGAGGCTACACCTTC. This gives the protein CASSERVIGGYTF.

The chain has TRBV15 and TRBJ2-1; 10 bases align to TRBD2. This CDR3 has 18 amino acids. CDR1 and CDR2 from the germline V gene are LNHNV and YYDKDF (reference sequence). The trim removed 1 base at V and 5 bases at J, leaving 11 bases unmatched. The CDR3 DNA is TGTGCCACCAGCAGAGTTACAGCGGGGGGGCCGAGGGACAATGAGCAGTTCTTC. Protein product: CATSRVTAGGPRDNEQFF.

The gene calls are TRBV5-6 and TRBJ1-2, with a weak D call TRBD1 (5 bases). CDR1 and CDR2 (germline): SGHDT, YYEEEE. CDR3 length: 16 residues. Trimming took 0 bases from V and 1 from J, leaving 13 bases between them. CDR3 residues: CASSLAGSALNYGYTF. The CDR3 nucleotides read TGTGCCAGCAGCTTGGCAGGGTCAGCGCTTAACTATGGCTACACCTTC.